The T cell receptor (beta chain) described here comes from a study of blood T cells in healthy people across ages. The CDR3 sequence is 16 residues long. Per germline, CDR1 SEHNR and CDR2 FQNEAQ (reference sequence). Trimming removed 3 bases at V and 11 bases at J, with 20 bases between. The authors ran a second PCR of roughly 6 to 11 cycles using a sample-barcoded 5' primer and a J-beta primer mix. TCRdb reprocessed the 5' RACE reads via MiXCR and lists one record per CDR3 protein. The sample yields about 1.6 million distinct CDR3 sequences, about 32% seen once. This clonotype showed up just a few times.

This chain connects TRBV7-9 to TRBJ1-6; a weak D match, TRBD1 (6 bases). The receptor was isolated from a woman in her 30s in good health. Sequenced material: blood. The chain's CDR3 is CASSLADRTMRAPLHF. DNA for the CDR3: TGTGCCAGCAGCTTGGCGGACAGAACCATGCGTGCACCCCTCCACTTT.